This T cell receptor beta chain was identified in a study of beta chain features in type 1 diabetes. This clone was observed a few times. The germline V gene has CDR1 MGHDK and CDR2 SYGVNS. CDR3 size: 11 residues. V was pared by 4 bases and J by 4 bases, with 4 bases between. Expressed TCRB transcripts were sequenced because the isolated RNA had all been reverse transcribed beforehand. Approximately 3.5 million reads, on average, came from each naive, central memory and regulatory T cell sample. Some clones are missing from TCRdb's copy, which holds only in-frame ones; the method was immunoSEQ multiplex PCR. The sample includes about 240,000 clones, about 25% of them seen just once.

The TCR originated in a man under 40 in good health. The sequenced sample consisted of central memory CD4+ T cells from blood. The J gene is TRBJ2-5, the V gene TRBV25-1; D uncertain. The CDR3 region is CASSARETQYF. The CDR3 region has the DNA TGTGCCAGCAGTGCTAGAGAGACCCAGTACTTC.